The 16 T cell receptor beta chains below were found in one sample sequenced in a study of control samples from healthy donors and cancer patients. Sequencing was performed with immunoSEQ multiplex PCR; in TCRdb, only in-frame clones are kept and a portion is missing. The sample has 150,000 or so clones; 90% to 95% are singletons. Sequencing was done on a sample of blood. The receptors were gathered from an older woman in good health.

The chain recombines TRBV19 with TRBJ1-1; 7 bases are a match to TRBD1. The J segment lost 6 bases and the V segment lost 8 bases, leaving 12 bases of the junction unmatched. Looked up from germline, CDR1 is LNHDA and CDR2 is SQIVND (reference sequence). The CDR3 length is 14 residues. CDR3: CASVRDSVFAEAFF. DNA of the CDR3: TGTGCCAGTGTCCGGGACAGTGTCTTCGCTGAAGCTTTCTTT.

This clone was counted once. The V and J genes are TRBV6-2 or TRBV6-3 and TRBJ1-5; weak D call: TRBD1 (6 bases). Germline CDR1 is MNHEY and CDR2 is SVGEGT. The length of the CDR3 is 14 residues. Deletions cut 2 bases from V and 5 bases from J, with 10 bases between. CDR3 coding DNA: TGTGCCAGCAGTTACGAAAACAGGGATCAGCCCCAGCATTTT. This translates into CASSYENRDQPQHF.

The chain combines TRBV3-1 (or the pseudogene TRBV3-2) with TRBJ1-5, with D unresolved. Per germline, CDR1 LGHDT and CDR2 YNNKEL (reference sequence). The ends were cut back, 1 base at V and 7 bases at J, with 8 bases in the middle. The CDR3 covers 13 residues. The CDR3 bases are TGTGCCAGCAGCCAAGGCGAGGCGCAGCCCCAGCATTTT. Amino acids: CASSQGEAQPQHF.

This chain joins TRBV18 and TRBJ2-7, with TRBD2 matching 9 bases. There are 16 residues in the CDR3. After removal of 3 bases from V and 1 base from J, the junction contained 7 bases not matched to a gene. Germline CDR1 reads KGHSH; CDR2 reads LQKENI. CDR3 amino acids: CASSPSLLAGSYEQYF. The CDR3 coding sequence is TGTGCCAGCTCACCTTCCCTACTAGCGGGTTCCTACGAGCAGTACTTC.

This clone showed up just a few times. The genes are TRBV7-8 and TRBJ1-1, with TRBD1 as a possible D gene (5 bases). The CDR3 consists of 11 residues. Trimming left V 5 bases short and J 8 bases short, with 9 bases between. Germline CDR1 SGHVS, CDR2 FQNEAQ. The CDR3 DNA sequence: TGTGCCAGCAGCCAGGAGGGGGAAGCTTTCTTT. Translation gives CASSQEGEAFF.

V is TRBV11-2 and J is TRBJ2-2; no definite D call. Trimming stripped 1 base from V and 1 base from J, with 10 bases between. This CDR3 is built from 16 residues. Germline assignment: CDR1 SGHAT and CDR2 FQNNGV. The CDR3 reads CASSLVSIGNTGELFF. The CDR3 DNA sequence: TGTGCCAGCAGCTTAGTTTCTATTGGGAACACCGGGGAGCTGTTTTTT.

The gene calls are TRBV28 and TRBJ1-1; tentatively, D is TRBD1 (6 bases). The length of the CDR3 is 13 residues. V gave up 5 bases and J gave up 5 bases, with 12 bases separating them. Germline V gives CDR1 MDHEN, CDR2 SYDVKM. This CDR3 reads CASSGGRGTEAFF. CDR3 bases: TGTGCCAGCAGTGGGGGGCGAGGAACTGAAGCTTTCTTT.

V is TRBV7-2 and J is TRBJ2-7; D not resolved. V shed 1 base and J shed 5 bases, with 6 bases lying between them. CDR3 length equals 12 residues. The germline CDR1 and CDR2 sequences are SGHTA and FQGNSA. The CDR3 here is CASSLVQNEQYF. The CDR3 region has the DNA TGTGCCAGCAGCTTAGTCCAAAACGAGCAGTACTTC.

CDR3 DNA: TGTGCCAGCAGCGCTGAGGACGGGTCTGAGGGACTGCATGGCTACACCTTC. Amino acid sequence: CASSAEDGSEGLHGYTF. This chain joins TRBV5-8 and TRBJ1-2; D is perhaps TRBD1 (5 bases). CDR1 is SGHTS and CDR2 is YDEGEE in the germline V gene. This CDR3 is built from 17 residues. The V end lost 4 bases, the J end lost 6 bases, and 25 bases lay between the germline ends.

The chain recombines TRBV30 with TRBJ1-1; D is uncertain. Germline V gene sequence: CDR1 GTSNPN, CDR2 SVGIG (reference sequence). The V end was cut by 0 bases, the J end by 4 bases, with 9 bases between. The CDR3 spans 13 residues. The CDR3 is CAWSVSASTEAFF. As DNA, the CDR3 is TGTGCCTGGAGTGTTTCGGCGTCCACTGAAGCTTTCTTT.

The chain couples TRBV20-1 to TRBJ1-3; D is perhaps TRBD1 (5 bases). Germline V CDR1 and CDR2: DFQATT, SNEGSKA (reference sequence). The CDR3 contains 14 residues. The ends were cut back, 3 bases at V and 4 bases at J, with 13 bases in the middle. The CDR3 nucleotides are TGCAGTGCTAGTGGGACCCAGGTGGGAAACACCATATATTTT. It translates to CSASGTQVGNTIYF.

J is TRBJ1-1 and V is TRBV5-6; D unresolved. There are 14 residues in the CDR3. Germline loops: CDR1 SGHDT, CDR2 YYEEEE. The V and J ends lost 5 bases and 3 bases respectively, with 14 bases between them. Here the CDR3 reads CASRTGIDYTEAFF. The CDR3 DNA reads TGTGCCAGCAGGACTGGTATTGACTACACTGAAGCTTTCTTT.

The chain recombines TRBV5-1 with TRBJ2-7; the D gene could be TRBD1 or TRBD2 (5 bases each). Looked up from germline, CDR1 is SGHRS and CDR2 is YFSETQ. CDR3 length equals 15 residues. Trimming shortened V by 4 bases and J by 2 bases, and 16 bases separated the two germline ends. The CDR3 region has the DNA TGCGCCAGCAGCCCCAGACAGCGGCCCCCCTACGAGCAGTACTTC. Its translation is CASSPRQRPPYEQYF.

This rearrangement joins TRBV27 to TRBJ2-5; 11 bases fit TRBD2. This CDR3 is built from 16 residues. Germline CDR1 is MNHEY and CDR2 is SMNVEV (reference sequence). V gave up 5 bases and J gave up 4 bases; unmatched junction bases: 9. The CDR3 DNA reads TGTGCCAGCAGTCCCCGCCTAGCGGGGGGCGGAGAGACCCAGTACTTC. Amino acid sequence: CASSPRLAGGGETQYF.

V is TRBV9 and J is TRBJ2-6; D gene ambiguous. Germline V gene sequence: CDR1 SGDLS, CDR2 YYNGEE. The CDR3 extends over 13 amino acids. The ends were cut back, 0 bases at V and 2 bases at J, with 0 bases in the middle. The CDR3: CASSVAGANVLTF. The CDR3 region has the DNA TGTGCCAGCAGCGTAGCTGGGGCCAACGTCCTGACTTTC.

The chain links TRBV7-9 to TRBJ1-1; D possibly corresponds to TRBD1 (5 bases). The ends were cut back, 5 bases at V and 5 bases at J, with 12 bases in the middle. Per the germline V gene, CDR1 is SEHNR and CDR2 is FQNEAQ (reference sequence). The CDR3 has 13 amino acids. CDR3 in amino acids: CASSKGWGTEAFF. The CDR3 DNA follows: TGTGCCAGCAGCAAGGGATGGGGGACTGAAGCTTTCTTT. Full variable domain (remainder filled in from reference TRBV7-9 and TRBJ1-1): DTGVSQNPRHKITKRGQNVTFRCDPISEHNRLYWYRQTLGQGPEFLTYFQNEAQLEKSRLLSDRFSAERPKGSFSTLEIQRTEQGDSAMYLCASSKGWGTEAFFGQGTRLTVV.